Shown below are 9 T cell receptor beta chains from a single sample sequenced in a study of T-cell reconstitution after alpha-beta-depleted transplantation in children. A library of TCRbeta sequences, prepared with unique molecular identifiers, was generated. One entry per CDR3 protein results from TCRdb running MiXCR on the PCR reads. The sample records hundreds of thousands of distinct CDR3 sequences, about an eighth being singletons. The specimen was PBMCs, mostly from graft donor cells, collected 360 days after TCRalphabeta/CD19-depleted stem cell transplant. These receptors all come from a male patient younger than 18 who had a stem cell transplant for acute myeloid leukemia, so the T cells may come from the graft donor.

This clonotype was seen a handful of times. CDR3 amino acids: CASSVGPSGPAGTQYF. CDR3 bases: TGTGCCAGCAGCGTAGGGCCTAGCGGCCCGGCGGGGACCCAGTACTTC. The rearrangement joins TRBV9 to TRBJ2-5; 7 nucleotides align to TRBD2. CDR3 length equals 16 residues. Germline V gene data show CDR1 as SGDLS and CDR2 as YYNGEE. With V trimmed by 0 bases and J by 7 bases, 12 bases remained unmatched.

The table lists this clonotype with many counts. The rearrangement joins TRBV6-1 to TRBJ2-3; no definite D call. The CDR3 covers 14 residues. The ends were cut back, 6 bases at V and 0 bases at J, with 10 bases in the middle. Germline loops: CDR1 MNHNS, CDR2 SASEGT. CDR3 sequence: CASSISDSTDTQYF. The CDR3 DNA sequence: TGTGCCAGCAGCATCAGCGACAGCACAGATACGCAGTATTTT.

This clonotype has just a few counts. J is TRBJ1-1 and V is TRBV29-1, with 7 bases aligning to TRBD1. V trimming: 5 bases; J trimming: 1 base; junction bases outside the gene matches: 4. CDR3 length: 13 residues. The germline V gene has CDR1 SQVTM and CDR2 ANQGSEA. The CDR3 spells CSVPRTGNTEAFF. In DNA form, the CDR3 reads TGCAGCGTTCCCCGGACAGGGAACACTGAAGCTTTCTTT.

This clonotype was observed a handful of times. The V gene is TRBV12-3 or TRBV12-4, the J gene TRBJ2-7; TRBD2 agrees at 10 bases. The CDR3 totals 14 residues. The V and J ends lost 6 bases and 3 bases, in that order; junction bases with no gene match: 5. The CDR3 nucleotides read TGTGCCAGCAGGCCTAGCGGGAGCGTCTACGAGCAGTACTTC. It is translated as CASRPSGSVYEQYF.

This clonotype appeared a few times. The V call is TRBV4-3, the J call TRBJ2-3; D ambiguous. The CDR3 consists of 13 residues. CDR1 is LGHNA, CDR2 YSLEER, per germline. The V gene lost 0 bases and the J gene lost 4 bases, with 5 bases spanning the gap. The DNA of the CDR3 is TGCGCCAGCAGCCAAGACAGGTCAGATACGCAGTATTTT. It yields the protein CASSQDRSDTQYF.

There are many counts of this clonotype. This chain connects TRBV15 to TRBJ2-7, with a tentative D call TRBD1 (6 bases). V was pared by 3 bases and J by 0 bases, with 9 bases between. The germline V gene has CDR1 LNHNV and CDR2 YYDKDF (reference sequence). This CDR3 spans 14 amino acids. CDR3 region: CATSRDSPSYEQYF. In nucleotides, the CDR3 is TGTGCCACCAGCAGGGACAGCCCCTCCTACGAGCAGTACTTC.

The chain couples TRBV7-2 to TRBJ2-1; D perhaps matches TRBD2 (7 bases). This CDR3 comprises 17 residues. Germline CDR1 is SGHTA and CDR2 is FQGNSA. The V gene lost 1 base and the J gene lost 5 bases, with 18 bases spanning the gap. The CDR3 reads CASSLVFSRGGHNEQFF. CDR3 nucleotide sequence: TGTGCCAGCAGCTTAGTATTTAGTAGGGGGGGCCACAATGAGCAGTTCTTC.

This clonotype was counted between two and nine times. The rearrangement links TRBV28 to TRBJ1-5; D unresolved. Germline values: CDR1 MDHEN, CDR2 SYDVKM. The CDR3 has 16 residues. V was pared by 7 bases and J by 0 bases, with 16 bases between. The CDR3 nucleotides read TGTGCCAGCACCCTAGGTGGTCCCAATAGCAATCAGCCCCAGCATTTT. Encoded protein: CASTLGGPNSNQPQHF.

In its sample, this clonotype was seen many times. CDR3 sequence (DNA): TGCAGTGCTAGCGGGAGAGGTGAGCAGTTCTTC. As protein: CSASGRGEQFF. The rearrangement joins TRBV20-1 to TRBJ2-1; D may be TRBD2 (6 bases). Deletions cut 3 bases from V and 9 bases from J, with 9 bases between. The CDR3 is 11 amino acids. Germline V gives CDR1 DFQATT, CDR2 SNEGSKA (reference sequence).